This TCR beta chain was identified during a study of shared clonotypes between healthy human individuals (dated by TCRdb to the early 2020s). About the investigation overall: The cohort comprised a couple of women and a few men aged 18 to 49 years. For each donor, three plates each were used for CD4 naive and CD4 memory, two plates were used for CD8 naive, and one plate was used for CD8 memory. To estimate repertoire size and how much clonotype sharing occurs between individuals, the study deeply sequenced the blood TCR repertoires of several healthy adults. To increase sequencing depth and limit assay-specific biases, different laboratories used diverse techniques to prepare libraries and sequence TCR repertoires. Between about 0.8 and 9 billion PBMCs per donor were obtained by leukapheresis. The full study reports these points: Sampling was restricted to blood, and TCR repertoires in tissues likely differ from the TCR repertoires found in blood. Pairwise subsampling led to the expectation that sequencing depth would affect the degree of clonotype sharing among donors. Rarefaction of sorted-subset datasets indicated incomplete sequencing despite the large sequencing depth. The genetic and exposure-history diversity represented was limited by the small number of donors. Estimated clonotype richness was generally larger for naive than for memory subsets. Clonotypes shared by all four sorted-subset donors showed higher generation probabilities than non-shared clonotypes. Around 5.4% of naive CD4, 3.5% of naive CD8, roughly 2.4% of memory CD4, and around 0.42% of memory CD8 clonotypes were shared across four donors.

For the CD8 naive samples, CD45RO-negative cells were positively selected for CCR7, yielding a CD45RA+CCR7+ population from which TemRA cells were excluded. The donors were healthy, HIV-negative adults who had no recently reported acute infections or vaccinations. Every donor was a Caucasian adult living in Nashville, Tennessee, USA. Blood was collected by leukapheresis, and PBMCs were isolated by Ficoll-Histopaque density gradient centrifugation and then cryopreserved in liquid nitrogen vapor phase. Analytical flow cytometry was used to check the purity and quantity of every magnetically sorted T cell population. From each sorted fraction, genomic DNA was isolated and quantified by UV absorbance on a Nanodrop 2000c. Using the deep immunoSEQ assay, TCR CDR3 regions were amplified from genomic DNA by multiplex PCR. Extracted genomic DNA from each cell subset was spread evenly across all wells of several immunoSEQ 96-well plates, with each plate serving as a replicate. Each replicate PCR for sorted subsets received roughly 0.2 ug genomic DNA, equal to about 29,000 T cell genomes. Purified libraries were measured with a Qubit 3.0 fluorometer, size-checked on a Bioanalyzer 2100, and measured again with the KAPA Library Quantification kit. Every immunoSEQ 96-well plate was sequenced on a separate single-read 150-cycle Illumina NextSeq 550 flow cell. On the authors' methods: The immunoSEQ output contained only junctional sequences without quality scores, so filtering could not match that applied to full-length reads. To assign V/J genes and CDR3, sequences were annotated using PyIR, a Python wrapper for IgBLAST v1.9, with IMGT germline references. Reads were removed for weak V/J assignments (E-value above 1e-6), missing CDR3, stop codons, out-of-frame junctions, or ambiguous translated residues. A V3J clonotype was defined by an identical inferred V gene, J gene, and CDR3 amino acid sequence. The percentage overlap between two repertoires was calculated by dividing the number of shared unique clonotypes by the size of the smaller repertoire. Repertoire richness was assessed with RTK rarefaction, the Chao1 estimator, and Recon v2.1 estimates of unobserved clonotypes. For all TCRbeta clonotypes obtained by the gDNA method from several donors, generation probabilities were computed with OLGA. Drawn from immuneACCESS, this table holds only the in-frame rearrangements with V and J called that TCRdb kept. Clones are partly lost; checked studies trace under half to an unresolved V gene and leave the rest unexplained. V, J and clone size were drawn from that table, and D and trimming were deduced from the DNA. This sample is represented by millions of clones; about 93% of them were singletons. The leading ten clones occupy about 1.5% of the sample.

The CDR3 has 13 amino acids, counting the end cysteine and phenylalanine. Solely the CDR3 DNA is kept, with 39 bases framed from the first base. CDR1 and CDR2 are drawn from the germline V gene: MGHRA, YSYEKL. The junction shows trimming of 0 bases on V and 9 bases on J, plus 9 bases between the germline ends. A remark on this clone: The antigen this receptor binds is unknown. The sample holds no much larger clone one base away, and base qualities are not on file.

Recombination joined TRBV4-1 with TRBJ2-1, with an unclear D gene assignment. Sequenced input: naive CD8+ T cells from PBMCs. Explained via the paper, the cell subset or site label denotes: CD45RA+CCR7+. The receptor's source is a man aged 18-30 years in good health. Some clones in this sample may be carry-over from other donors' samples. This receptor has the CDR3 CASSQDVQPEQFF. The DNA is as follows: TGCGCCAGCAGCCAAGATGTCCAGCCTGAGCAGTTCTTC.